The TCR beta chain described here comes from a study of T cell responses to AZD1222 COVID-19 vaccine. Study background: Recipients boosted at about 4 weeks or about 12 weeks are pooled.

Generated by immunoSEQ multiplex PCR, the TCRdb table keeps only in-frame clones and is missing some. Of about 150,000 clones listed, approximately 90% are singletons. Overall study results and limits: Baseline testing showed seropositivity in only six AZD1222 recipients. With dominance at 160-218 and 743-854, vaccine-associated CD4 TCRs spanned spike. Recipients of two AZD1222 doses showed rising Spike-specific TCR breadth and depth.

Germline trimming cut 2 bases from V and 4 bases from J; bases unmatched to any gene: 10. The CDR3 totals 16 residues. Per the germline V gene, CDR1 is SGHTA and CDR2 is FQGNSA. On this clone itself: Its target is unknown.

The receptor was isolated from an adult in good health. This chain joins TRBV7-2 and TRBJ2-5, with TRBD2 identical over 7 bases. Sample: peripheral blood, taken on day 0 of AZD1222 vaccination. CDR3 sequence reads: CASSLRPLGRGETQYF. The CDR3 bases are TGTGCCAGCAGCTTACGTCCCCTGGGGAGGGGAGAGACCCAGTACTTC.